Listed here are 29 T cell receptor beta chains from one sample, sequenced in a study of CD4 T cells in relation to SARS-CoV-2 and coronaviruses. Some clones are missing from TCRdb's copy, which holds only in-frame ones; the method was immunoSEQ multiplex PCR. This sample has about 20,000 clones, with roughly 70% found just once. No antigen is known for these receptors. The unexposed donors gave CD4+ T cells in 2011-2018, prior to COVID-19. CD4+ T cells were isolated from the cells after around 10 days of culture. Sequencing was performed on CD4+ T cells from PBMCs, cultured in vitro. The receptor source for this set is a human donor in good health.

This chain links TRBV4-1 with TRBJ2-5; no reliable D call. From germline, CDR1 is MGHRA and CDR2 YSYEKL. V lost 1 base and J lost 9, with 9 bases in between. The CDR3 loop spans 12 amino acids. The chain's CDR3 is CASSQAGGAQYF. CDR3 bases: TGCGCCAGCAGCCAAGCGGGTGGGGCCCAGTACTTC.

V and J are TRBV7-2 and TRBJ2-1, with 8 nucleotides matching TRBD2. V was pared by 5 bases and J by 10 bases, with 16 bases of the junction left unmatched. CDR1 is SGHTA and CDR2 is FQGNSA in the germline V gene. The CDR3 has 16 residues. Written as DNA, the CDR3 is TGTGCCAGCAGCCCCGAGGGCAGTAGCGGGGCCCGGGAGCAGTTCTTC. This encodes CASSPEGSSGAREQFF.

A few counts support this clone. Other DNA sequences from this sample encode an identical CDR3 as well. The V and J genes are TRBV6-5 and TRBJ2-2; D is ambiguous. Trimming left V 11 bases short and J 8 bases short, with 12 bases between. CDR1 is MNHEY and CDR2 is SVGAGI in the germline V gene. The CDR3 covers 11 residues. The CDR3 loop is CASRWGGELFF. The CDR3 coding sequence is TGTGCCTCCCGATGGGGAGGGGAGCTGTTTTTT.

This clone was detected a few times. This chain joins TRBV12-3 or TRBV12-4 and TRBJ1-2; D ambiguous. This CDR3 is built from 13 residues. The V end lost 8 bases, the J end lost 0 bases, and 10 bases lay between the germline ends. CDR3 region: CASRHRANYGYTF. The CDR3 DNA reads as TGTGCCAGCCGGCACCGGGCTAACTATGGCTACACCTTC.

The chain has TRBV7-6 and TRBJ2-1; D gene ambiguous. The CDR3 contains 15 residues. Germline V lookup: CDR1 SGHVS, CDR2 FNYEAQ. V was pared by 5 bases and J by 7 bases, with 18 bases between. CDR3: CASSPRHASPNEQFF. For the CDR3, the DNA is TGTGCCAGCAGCCCCCGCCACGCTTCACCTAATGAGCAGTTCTTC.

V gene TRBV10-3 combines with J gene TRBJ2-1, with D tentatively TRBD2 (6 bases). V dropped 0 bases and J dropped 9 bases, with 18 bases sitting between them. This CDR3 contains 16 residues. CDR1 is ENHRY and CDR2 is SYGVKD in the germline V gene. The CDR3 loop reads CAISESRSGGPGEQFF. CDR3 DNA sequence: TGTGCCATCAGTGAGTCGAGATCCGGGGGTCCGGGTGAGCAGTTCTTC.

The V call is TRBV5-4, the J call TRBJ1-1; D not resolved. V was trimmed by 0 bases and J by 2 bases, leaving 11 bases between them. CDR1 is SGHNT and CDR2 is YYREEE in the germline V gene (reference sequence). There are 15 residues in the CDR3. The CDR3 region is CASSLAAAINTEAFF. CDR3 nucleotides: TGTGCCAGCAGCTTGGCCGCAGCGATTAACACTGAAGCTTTCTTT.

In nucleotides, the CDR3 is TGTGCCAGCTCACCCGGCCCGGGGCCGGGACCCTACAATGAGCAGTTCTTC. Translated, it gives CASSPGPGPGPYNEQFF. This chain links TRBV18 with TRBJ2-1; TRBD1 or TRBD2 may be the D gene (5 bases each). CDR1 and CDR2 from the germline V gene are KGHSH and LQKENI. Trimming left V 3 bases short and J 2 bases short, with 17 bases between. The CDR3 extends over 17 amino acids.

This chain connects TRBV9 to TRBJ2-2; TRBD2 matches at 7 bases. CDR3 length: 16 residues. Germline V gives CDR1 SGDLS, CDR2 YYNGEE. The trim removed 0 bases at V and 7 bases at J, leaving 9 bases unmatched. CDR3 in DNA: TGTGCCAGCAGCGTAGGACTAGTGGAGCGGGGCGGGGAGCTGTTTTTT. Protein: CASSVGLVERGGELFF.

The genes are TRBV5-1 and TRBJ2-1, with unresolved D. This CDR3 has 14 residues. CDR1 is SGHRS, CDR2 YFSETQ, per germline. V lost 0 bases, J lost 9 bases, and 13 bases lay in between. CDR3: CASSLGRRDGEQFF. The CDR3 DNA reads TGCGCCAGCAGCTTGGGACGACGAGATGGTGAGCAGTTCTTC.

The DNA for the CDR3 is TGCGCCAGCAGCTTGGGACTAGCCGGAAGAGATACGCAGTATTTT. Encoded protein: CASSLGLAGRDTQYF. The J gene is TRBJ2-3, the V gene TRBV5-1, with TRBD2 matching 7 bases. The junction had 6 bases not matched to a gene; V was cut back by 0 bases and J by 5 bases. CDR3 length: 15 residues. Germline CDR1 SGHRS, CDR2 YFSETQ.

The rearrangement joins TRBV6-5 to TRBJ2-2; D may match TRBD1 or TRBD2 (6 bases each). Deletions cut 6 bases from V and 7 bases from J, with 12 bases between. CDR3 length: 13 amino acids. The V gene's germline CDR1 is MNHEY and CDR2 SVGAGI. CDR3: CASREGVDGELFF. In nucleotides, the CDR3 is TGTGCCAGCAGGGAGGGGGTAGACGGGGAGCTGTTTTTT.

The V gene is TRBV20-1, the J gene TRBJ2-1; D ambiguous. Germline V gene sequence: CDR1 DFQATT, CDR2 SNEGSKA (reference sequence). The CDR3 has 11 residues. The V gene lost 2 bases and the J gene lost 13 bases, with 12 bases spanning the gap. Written as DNA, the CDR3 is TGCAGTGCTAGAACCCCGGCAGACCAGTTCTTC. Protein product: CSARTPADQFF.

This chain connects TRBV7-2 to TRBJ2-1; no definite D call. The CDR3 covers 15 residues. Between the trimmed V and J ends, which lost 2 bases and 6 bases, there was a span of 14 bases. From germline, CDR1 is SGHTA and CDR2 FQGNSA. CDR3 loop: CASSLFLAGSNEQFF. The CDR3 DNA reads as TGTGCCAGCAGCTTATTTTTAGCCGGTTCCAATGAGCAGTTCTTC.

The sample holds a few counts of this clone. The rearrangement uses TRBV5-4 and TRBJ1-2; 9 bases line up with TRBD1. The J segment lost 7 bases and the V segment lost 4 bases, leaving 11 bases of the junction unmatched. The CDR3 is made up of 15 amino acids. Germline values: CDR1 SGHNT, CDR2 YYREEE (reference sequence). The CDR3 loop reads CASSLPGQGSPGYTF. DNA of the CDR3: TGTGCCAGCAGCCTCCCGGGACAGGGTTCTCCTGGCTACACCTTC.

This clone was seen a handful of times. The chain recombines TRBV19 with TRBJ1-1, with D possibly being TRBD1 (5 bases). The length of the CDR3 is 15 residues. The germline V and J ends were trimmed by 6 bases and 6 bases, with 20 bases remaining between them. The germline CDR1 and CDR2 sequences are LNHDA and SQIVND (reference sequence). The CDR3 sequence is CASSSLTVYGAEAFF. The CDR3 nucleotides read TGTGCCAGTAGCTCCTTGACAGTTTATGGCGCTGAAGCTTTCTTT.

This clone was seen a single time. V gene TRBV27 combines with J gene TRBJ1-2, with D perhaps TRBD1 (6 bases). Trimming stripped 6 bases from V and 2 bases from J, with 25 bases between. CDR1 is MNHEY, CDR2 SMNVEV, per germline (reference sequence). The CDR3 contains 18 residues. CDR3 DNA sequence: TGTGCCAGCAGGACCACATCCTACAAATCTACAGGGAACTATGGCTACACCTTC. Translation gives CASRTTSYKSTGNYGYTF.

The V gene is TRBV29-1, the J gene TRBJ2-5; 7 nucleotides agree with TRBD1. Germline V CDR1 and CDR2: SQVTM, ANQGSEA. The ends lost 7 bases at V and 0 bases at J; junction bases unmatched: 5. The CDR3 totals 13 residues. The CDR3 spells CSAPGTDQETQYF. DNA for the CDR3: TGCAGCGCCCCAGGGACAGACCAAGAGACCCAGTACTTC.

This rearrangement joins TRBV5-4 to TRBJ2-1, with 11 bases fitting TRBD2. Looked up from germline, CDR1 is SGHNT and CDR2 is YYREEE (reference sequence). V lost 4 bases and J lost 5; bases outside the gene matches: 5. The CDR3 is made up of 15 amino acids. This CDR3 is CASSPSLAGDNEQFF. In DNA, the CDR3 is TGTGCCAGCAGCCCCTCACTAGCGGGGGACAATGAGCAGTTCTTC.

The table lists this clone with a few counts. The chain has TRBV19 and TRBJ1-5; D is uncertain. The V and J ends lost 3 bases and 6 bases respectively, with 15 bases between them. CDR3 size: 15 residues. Germline loops: CDR1 LNHDA, CDR2 SQIVND (reference sequence). The CDR3 reads CASSIGLQARQPQHF. The DNA of the CDR3 is TGTGCCAGTAGTATCGGGCTCCAGGCCCGTCAGCCCCAGCATTTT.

J is TRBJ1-2 and V is TRBV4-2; 8 bases are shared with TRBD1. This CDR3 contains 14 residues. The J segment lost 8 bases and the V segment lost 2 bases, leaving 7 bases of the junction unmatched. CDR1 and CDR2 from the germline V gene are LGHNA and YNFKEQ. CDR3 nucleotide sequence: TGTGCCAGCAGCCAACGACAGGGGTCGGAAGGCTACACCTTC. Translation gives CASSQRQGSEGYTF.

This rearrangement joins TRBV27 to TRBJ1-5; 8 bases map to TRBD1. CDR1 MNHEY and CDR2 SMNVEV come from the germline V gene (reference sequence). V dropped 3 bases and J dropped 2; count of bases not matched to a gene: 6. The CDR3 has 16 residues. The CDR3 spells CASSLGRGQGNQPQHF. The CDR3 DNA reads TGTGCCAGCAGTTTGGGCAGGGGGCAAGGCAATCAGCCCCAGCATTTT.

The chain couples TRBV11-2 to TRBJ1-6, with 10 positions matching TRBD1. Germline CDR1 reads SGHAT; CDR2 reads FQNNGV. CDR3 length: 17 amino acids. The junction had 13 bases not matched to a gene; V was cut back by 4 bases and J by 10 bases. As DNA, the CDR3 is TGTGCCAGCAGCTCCGCGGGACAGGGGTTATGGTCCTCACCCCTCCACTTT. Translation gives CASSSAGQGLWSSPLHF.

The CDR3 nucleotides read TGTGCCAGTAGTTACACCAAGCGAGAGACCCAGTACTTC. Translating it yields CASSYTKRETQYF. V gene TRBV19 combines with J gene TRBJ2-5; no clear D gene. V was pared by 5 bases and J by 4 bases, with 11 bases between. This CDR3 is 13 amino acids long. The germline CDR1 and CDR2 sequences are LNHDA and SQIVND (reference sequence).

This chain joins TRBV7-2 and TRBJ2-3; 15 bases match TRBD2. Losses at the gene ends were 5 bases for V and 5 bases for J; bases not matched to a gene: 8. This CDR3 has 17 amino acids. From germline, CDR1 is SGHTA and CDR2 FQGNSA. Here the CDR3 DNA reads TGTGCCAGCAGCCGCCGGACTAGCGGGGGGGCCAGAGATACGCAGTATTTT. It codes for CASSRRTSGGARDTQYF.

The chain carries TRBV12-5 and TRBJ2-3; TRBD1 aligns across 9 bases. This CDR3 contains 16 residues. The germline V gene encodes CDR1 LGHNT and CDR2 FRNRAP. With V trimmed by 0 bases and J by 11 bases, 12 bases remained unmatched. CDR3 amino acids: CASGLVKDRGPLGQYF. CDR3 nucleotides: TGTGCTAGTGGTTTGGTCAAGGACAGGGGCCCCCTTGGGCAGTATTTT.

The chain joins TRBV14 to TRBJ2-7; maybe TRBD1 (7 bases). The CDR3 consists of 15 residues. V lost 9 bases and J 3 bases, leaving 21 bases between the germline ends. CDR1 SGHDN and CDR2 FVKESK come from the germline V gene. CDR3 DNA: TGTGCCAGTAGCATCTCAGGGGGGAGATACTACGAGCAGTACTTC. This codes for CASSISGGRYYEQYF.

This clone was seen a few times. The chain joins TRBV11-2 to TRBJ2-2; D is perhaps TRBD2 (7 bases). This CDR3 contains 14 residues. The germline gives CDR1 SGHAT, CDR2 FQNNGV. Trimming took off 3 bases at V and 7 bases at J, with 12 bases between the two ends. The CDR3 DNA reads as TGTGCCAGCAGCTTGGGGGGGCGGGTCGGGGAGCTGTTTTTT. Translation: CASSLGGRVGELFF.

The rearrangement links TRBV11-2 to TRBJ2-5, with a tentative D call TRBD2 (6 bases). V dropped 5 bases and J dropped 4 bases, with 11 bases sitting between them. There are 13 residues in the CDR3. In germline, CDR1 is SGHAT, CDR2 FQNNGV. Here the CDR3 DNA reads TGTGCCAGCAGCATTAGCGGTCGAGAGACCCAGTACTTC. Amino acid sequence: CASSISGRETQYF.